A selection of T cell receptor beta chains follows, all from one sample in a study of blood T cell repertoires in COVID-19. Measured with immunoSEQ multiplex PCR; TCRdb has only the in-frame clones, and not every one. This table has about 270,000 clones, 82% appearing once. Specimen: peripheral blood. These receptors all stem from a woman aged 18-30 years with acute or convalescent COVID-19. The CDR3 runs from the conserved cysteine through the conserved F or W. Some rows mark clone size as missing; the rest say once, few, many or name a class of expanded clone.

CASSQVLSGYEQYF . TRBJ2-7 TRBV4-3
CASSLGLSRVNGYTF . TRBJ1-2 TRBV7-6
CASSFSVHQPQHF . TRBJ1-5 TRBV27
CSGRHLSYNEQFF . TRBJ2-1 TRBV29-1
CASSSSGSGSSGNEQFF few TRBJ2-1 TRBV5-1
CASSQGGIGEQYF . TRBJ2-7 TRBV9
CASSSLRAGEQYF . TRBJ2-7 TRBV3-1/TRBV3-2
CASSLWGRTDTQYF . TRBJ2-3 TRBV27
CASSLSLQRSPLHF . TRBJ1-6 TRBV28
CASSYGLAGYNEQFF once TRBJ2-1 TRBV7-9
CASSHRQGAYEGEKLFF . TRBJ1-4 TRBV2
CAVGDRVRSSGNTIYF . TRBJ1-3 TRBV30
CASSQTGLVSSYNEQFF . TRBJ2-1 TRBV3-1/TRBV3-2
CASSAGGDYNEQFF . TRBJ2-1 TRBV19
CAWSVVPAEAFF . TRBJ1-1 TRBV30
CASSAGVSSYEQYF . TRBJ2-7 TRBV19
CASRGLAGIQETQYF . TRBJ2-5 TRBV19
CASSLWPAGRDTQYF . TRBJ2-3 TRBV5-4
CASSNPGQGYEQYF few TRBJ2-7 TRBV6-5
CASSLTSGYNEQFF . TRBJ2-1 TRBV7-3
CASSSGSLYQNTEAFF once TRBJ1-1 TRBV28
CASSPPTEQETQYF few TRBJ2-5 TRBV18
CSVARGERGYTF once TRBJ1-2 TRBV29-1
CASSGPGQGFGDEQFF . TRBJ2-1 TRBV6-6
CASSPETAFPLHF . TRBJ1-6 TRBV7-9
CASSEQGANGYTF once TRBJ1-2 TRBV28
CASSLGPGGPYNEQFF . TRBJ2-1 TRBV18
CASSLGGPGNQPQHF once TRBJ1-5 TRBV7-2